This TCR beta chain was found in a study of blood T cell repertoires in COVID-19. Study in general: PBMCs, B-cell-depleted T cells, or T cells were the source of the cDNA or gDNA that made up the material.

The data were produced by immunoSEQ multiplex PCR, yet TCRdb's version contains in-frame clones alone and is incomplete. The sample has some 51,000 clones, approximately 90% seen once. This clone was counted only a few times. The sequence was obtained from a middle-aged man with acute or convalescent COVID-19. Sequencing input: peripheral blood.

DNA for the CDR3: TGTGCCAGCAGCTTCCCCGGGGTTAGCAATCAGCCCCAGCATTTT. It encodes CASSFPGVSNQPQHF. The chain links TRBV5-8 to TRBJ1-5; no definite D call. The CDR3 runs 15 residues. Per the germline V gene, CDR1 is SGHTS and CDR2 is YDEGEE. V gave up 2 bases and J gave up 0 bases, with 9 bases separating them.